What follows are 21 T cell receptor beta chains derived from one specimen sequenced in a study of tumor and adjacent non-tumor tissue in lung cancer. No cell sorting was done before RNA was extracted from the tissue. Distant lung tissue was collected more than 3 cm away from the tumor edge. TCRbeta libraries were built with three rounds of nested PCR, modified from ARM-PCR. TCRdb itself ran the multiplex PCR reads through MiXCR, one entry per CDR3 protein. This sample has about 50,000 distinct CDR3 sequences, with 74% found just once. Material: distant non-tumor lung tissue. The receptors here all came from a woman aged 55-70 years with non-small cell lung cancer.

The sample holds many counts of this clonotype. This may be a read error, as it is one base from a much larger clone. Here the CDR3 omits its conserved ending phenylalanine or tryptophan, so a read error is the likely source. This chain connects TRBV4-1 to TRBJ1-6; D perhaps matches TRBD1 (6 bases). The CDR3 sequence is 17 residues long. The V gene's germline CDR1 is MGHRA and CDR2 YSYEKL. Trimming removed 0 bases at V and 7 bases at J, with 16 bases between. The CDR3 region is CASSQEIPGAANSPLHL. CDR3 nucleotide sequence: TGCGCCAGCAGCCAAGAAATTCCGGGGGCGGCGAATTCACCCCTCCACCTT.

There are a few counts of this clonotype. This rearrangement joins TRBV6-2 or TRBV6-3 to TRBJ2-2; no definite D call. CDR1 is MNHEY, CDR2 SVGEGT, per germline. V lost 4 bases and J lost 9, with 15 bases in between. CDR3 length: 14 amino acids. The CDR3 nucleotides are TGTGCCAGCAGTTTCTCCGCAAATACCAGGGAGCTGTTTTTT. Translated, it gives CASSFSANTRELFF.

Remarks on this clonotype: Just one base apart from a much larger clone, this may be a read error. This sequence joins TRBV13 and TRBJ2-1; D is perhaps TRBD1 or TRBD2 (5 bases each). Germline assignment: CDR1 PRHDT and CDR2 FYEKMQ (reference sequence). CDR3 length: 15 residues. The CDR3 coding sequence is TGTGCCAGCAGCTTAGGGGTGGGGACCTACAATGGGCAGTTCTTC. This encodes CASSLGVGTYNGQFF.

The chain has TRBV29-1 and TRBJ1-2; D gene ambiguous. V lost 5 bases, J lost 5 bases, and 12 bases lay in between. This CDR3 contains 12 residues. Germline CDR1 is SQVTM and CDR2 is ANQGSEA. Here the CDR3 reads CSVRTRNYGYTF. CDR3 DNA: TGCAGCGTTCGGACGCGGAATTATGGCTACACCTTC.

Notes on this clonotype: At one boundary the junction diverges from the germline segment, which might be a read error. The J gene is TRBJ2-3, the V gene TRBV7-9; D gene uncertain. The CDR3 consists of 14 residues. Germline CDR1 reads SEHNR; CDR2 reads FQNEAQ (reference sequence). The CDR3 nucleotides are TGTGCCAGCTGCTTAGGGTACGTGCAGGATACGCAGTATTTT. It is translated as CASCLGYVQDTQYF.

Turning to this clonotype: At one end the junction does not follow the germline gene, possibly because of a read error. This chain uses TRBV4-1 with TRBJ1-2; 8 positions agree with TRBD1. The CDR3 is made up of 15 amino acids. CDR1 is MGHRA, CDR2 YSYEKL, per germline. The CDR3 DNA is TGCGCCAGCAGTCAAGATTCGGAGACAGGGGCTGGCTACGCCTTC. Protein product: CASSQDSETGAGYAF.

Notes on this clonotype: The junction departs from the called germline gene at one end, perhaps through a read error. The rearrangement links TRBV29-1 to TRBJ2-3, with 7 bases lining up with TRBD2. Germline V lookup: CDR1 SQVTM, CDR2 ANQGSEA. The CDR3 runs to 16 residues. CDR3 residues: CSAPSRAGRSTDMQYF. The CDR3 DNA follows: TGCAGCGCACCATCTCGAGCGGGGCGTAGCACAGATATGCAGTATTTC.

On this clonotype itself: The junction and the germline gene differ at one end; a read error may be behind it. This chain links TRBV4-3 with TRBJ2-1; TRBD2 matches 10 bases. This CDR3 has 16 residues. CDR1 is LGHNA, CDR2 YSLEER, per germline. The CDR3 coding sequence is TGCGCCAGCTGCCAAGGGACTAGCGAGATTTACAATGAGCAGTTTTTC. Translation: CASCQGTSEIYNEQFF.

The chain carries TRBV19 and TRBJ1-5, with no clear D. Deletions cut 2 bases from V and 3 bases from J, with 5 bases between. The germline gives CDR1 LNHDA, CDR2 SQIVND (reference sequence). The CDR3 has 13 residues. The CDR3 DNA follows: TGTGCCAGTAGTATACGAGTCAATCAGCCCCAGCATTTT. Its translation is CASSIRVNQPQHF. The variable domain in full, with the rest retrieved from reference TRBV19 and TRBJ1-5, is DGGITQSPKYLFRKEGQNVTLSCEQNLNHDAMYWYRQDPGQGLRLIYYSQIVNDFQKGDIAEGYSVSREKKESFPLTVTSAQKNPTAFYLCASSIRVNQPQHFGDGTRLSIL.

On this clonotype: A single base separates this from a much larger clone, so it may be a read error. The rearrangement links TRBV20-1 to TRBJ2-5; D gene ambiguous. Per germline, CDR1 DFQATT and CDR2 SNEGSKA (reference sequence). The CDR3 totals 16 residues. The ends were cut back, 1 base at V and 5 bases at J, with 20 bases in the middle. The CDR3 protein is CSARAGFGLADETQYF. Here the CDR3 DNA reads TGCAGTGCTAGAGCTGGGTTTGGGTTAGCCGATGAGACCCAGTACTTC.

Remarks on this clonotype: Since no conserved phenylalanine or tryptophan closes the CDR3, a read error is the likely cause. The chain links TRBV6-1 to TRBJ1-1, with a weak D call TRBD1 (6 bases). Germline CDR1 and CDR2: MNHNS and SASEGT. Trimming shortened V by 4 bases and J by 1 base, and 22 bases separated the two germline ends. The CDR3 runs 18 residues. Here the CDR3 DNA reads TGTGCCAGCAGTGGGTACCCGGGACAAGGCCTTTCGAACACTGAAGCTTTCATT. Translated: CASSGYPGQGLSNTEAFI.

Comments on this clonotype: It is likely a read error, because the conserved phenylalanine at the end of the CDR3 is missing. The limits of the CDR3 on the DNA are not certain, so only TCRdb's listed CDR3 is given. The chain uses TRBV12-3 or TRBV12-4 and TRBJ1-5. With termini counted, the CDR3 has 13 amino acids. The CDR3 loop is CASSFGPNQPQHI.

In its sample, this clonotype was seen a few times. The chain recombines TRBV7-9 with TRBJ2-4; D might be TRBD2 (6 bases). The CDR3 is 17 amino acids. V dropped 5 bases and J dropped 0 bases, with 17 bases sitting between them. The germline CDR1 and CDR2 sequences are SEHNR and FQNEAQ (reference sequence). The chain's CDR3 is CASSLMGGVGAKNIQYF. CDR3 DNA: TGTGCCAGCAGCCTGATGGGCGGGGTTGGAGCCAAAAACATTCAGTACTTC.

Here the CDR3 reads CASRAGVTYNEQFF. CDR3 bases: TGTGCCAGCCGTGCGGGAGTAACCTACAATGAGCAGTTCTTC. V is TRBV2 and J is TRBJ2-1, with 7 bases that match TRBD2. The CDR3 totals 14 residues. J lost 2 bases, V lost 8 bases, and 6 bases had no gene match. Germline CDR1 is SNHLY and CDR2 is FYNNEI. Based on the CDR3 plus reference TRBV2 and TRBJ2-1, the full variable domain is EPEVTQTPSHQVTQMGQEVILRCVPISNHLYFYWYRQILGQKVEFLVSFYNNEISEKSEIFDDQFSVERPDGSNFTLKIRSTKLEDSAMYFCASRAGVTYNEQFFGPGTRLTVL.

This clonotype occurred a few times. The conserved phenylalanine or tryptophan is not found at the CDR3 terminus, so this likely reflects a read error. The chain uses TRBV5-1 and TRBJ2-7, with D perhaps matching TRBD1 (6 bases). The length of the CDR3 is 15 residues. V was cut by 7 bases and J by 4 bases, with 21 bases left in between. Germline CDR1 SGHRS, CDR2 YFSETQ. The CDR3 is CASQLGHPQGYEQYL. DNA of the CDR3: TGCGCCAGCCAGTTGGGCCACCCACAGGGATACGAGCAGTACTTG.

As concerns this clonotype: One end of the junction varies from germline; a read error may be responsible. This chain joins TRBV28 and TRBJ2-7, with 11 bases matching TRBD1. There are 15 residues in the CDR3. Germline lookup yields CDR1 MDHEN and CDR2 SYDVKM. In DNA form, the CDR3 reads TGTCCCAGCAGTTTCATTGGGACAGGGGGTTACGAGCAGTACTTC. This gives the protein CPSSFIGTGGYEQYF.

As concerns this clonotype: The junction departs from germline at one end; a sequencing error may be responsible. The chain joins TRBV6-6 to TRBJ2-5, with D perhaps TRBD1 (5 bases). This CDR3 spans 12 amino acids. Germline CDR1 MNHNY, CDR2 SVGAGI (reference sequence). CDR3 bases: TGTGCCGGCAGCCCGGACAAGGGGTCCCAGTACTTC. It is translated as CAGSPDKGSQYF.

This clonotype was counted at least ten times. J is TRBJ2-2 and V is TRBV7-8; D is perhaps TRBD2 (6 bases). The V end was cut by 5 bases, the J end by 1 base, with 14 bases between. Germline CDR1 SGHVS, CDR2 FQNEAQ. This CDR3 region has 16 residues. This CDR3 is CASSIRENLNTGELFF. CDR3 nucleotides: TGTGCCAGCAGCATACGGGAGAACCTGAACACCGGGGAGCTGTTTTTT.

A remark on this clonotype: The junction does not match germline at one end; this may be a read error. The gene calls are TRBV4-3 and TRBJ2-2, with a tentative D call TRBD2 (5 bases). From germline, CDR1 is LGHNA and CDR2 YSLEER. There are 18 residues in the CDR3. The CDR3 DNA reads TGCGTCAGCAGCCAAGTACCTAGCAGGATAGTTAACGCCGGGGAGCTGTTTTTT. Protein: CVSSQVPSRIVNAGELFF.

This clonotype was found a few times. A much larger clone lies a single base off, so this may be a read error. This chain uses TRBV6-5 with TRBJ1-1; no clear D. Germline CDR1 is MNHEY and CDR2 is SVGAGI. There are 16 residues in the CDR3. CDR3 DNA sequence: TGTGGCGGCAGTTACTCGGCCGGACTCATGAACACTGAAGCTTTCTTT. It codes for CGGSYSAGLMNTEAFF.

This clonotype was detected ten times or more. In DNA, the CDR3 is TGTGCCAGCAGCCTTGAGCGGAAGCAGTTCTTC. Translated: CASSLERKQFF. The rearrangement links TRBV11-2 to TRBJ2-1; perhaps TRBD2 as D (5 bases). This CDR3 has 11 amino acids. V was shortened by 5 bases and J by 11 bases, with 10 bases between the two germline ends. Per germline, CDR1 SGHAT and CDR2 FQNNGV.